These 6 T cell receptor beta chains were sequenced from one sample in a study of Graves' ophthalmopathy and Graves' hyperthyroidism. Amplified material comprised TCR beta CDR3 regions derived from RNA transcripts. Following a first-round RT-PCR that used HTBI primers, a second-round multiplex PCR was carried out. One entry per CDR3 protein, called by TCRdb with MiXCR from the multiplex PCR reads. This sample has about 740,000 distinct CDR3 sequences; 40% occur once, and the top ten carry about 40%. The sequencing input was peripheral blood. The receptors shown here come from an adult man with Graves' ophthalmopathy.

Note on this clonotype: This may be a read error, as it is one base from a much larger clone. The gene calls are TRBV7-2 and TRBJ1-4; 8 bases are a match to TRBD1. The CDR3 is 13 residues long. CDR1 SGHTA and CDR2 FQGNSA come from the germline V gene. CDR3 residues: CASSLDRDEKLLF. In DNA form, the CDR3 reads TGTGCCAGCAGCTTGGACAGGGACGAAAAACTGCTTTTT.

This clonotype occurred many times. This sequence joins TRBV2 and TRBJ1-4; D remains ambiguous. The germline gives CDR1 SNHLY, CDR2 FYNNEI. V dropped 6 bases and J dropped 8 bases, with 10 bases sitting between them. The CDR3 totals 12 residues. The CDR3 loop is CASSEHREKLFF. The CDR3 DNA is TGTGCCAGCAGCGAGCATCGGGAAAAACTGTTTTTT. Drawing the rest from reference TRBV2 and TRBJ1-4, the complete variable domain is EPEVTQTPSHQVTQMGQEVILRCVPISNHLYFYWYRQILGQKVEFLVSFYNNEISEKSEIFDDQFSVERPDGSNFTLKIRSTKLEDSAMYFCASSEHREKLFFGSGTQLSVL.

V and J are TRBV25-1 and TRBJ1-5; D remains ambiguous. CDR1 MGHDK and CDR2 SYGVNS come from the germline V gene. This CDR3 is 17 amino acids long. V was trimmed by 4 bases and J by 0 bases, leaving 16 bases between them. The CDR3 nucleotides read TGTGCCAGCAGTGCTAAATCCCGGGAAGATAGCAATCAGCCCCAGCATTTT. Translating gives CASSAKSREDSNQPQHF.

This clonotype turned up a few times. The rearrangement joins TRBV7-2 to TRBJ2-7; 11 positions match TRBD2. The CDR3 has 16 residues. Germline V gene data show CDR1 as SGHTA and CDR2 as FQGNSA. Trimming took 4 bases from V and 5 from J; bases not matched to a gene: 10. The CDR3 DNA is TGTGCCAGCAGCTCCCAGACTAGCGGGATAGGCAACGAGCAGTACTTC. It translates to CASSSQTSGIGNEQYF.

This clonotype occurred many times. The V call is TRBV5-1, the J call TRBJ2-7, with D possibly being TRBD1 (6 bases). Trimming pared 0 bases from V and 2 bases from J, leaving 12 bases between. Germline V gene data show CDR1 as SGHRS and CDR2 as YFSETQ. CDR3 length: 15 residues. CDR3 region: CASSLGTAGPYEQYF. CDR3 DNA sequence: TGCGCCAGCAGCTTGGGGACAGCCGGACCCTACGAGCAGTACTTC. The variable domain in full, with the rest retrieved from reference TRBV5-1 and TRBJ2-7, is KAGVTQTPRYLIKTRGQQVTLSCSPISGHRSVSWYQQTPGQGLQFLFEYFSETQRNKGNFPGRFSGRQFSNSRSEMNVSTLELGDSALYLCASSLGTAGPYEQYFGPGTRLTVT.

V and J are TRBV2 and TRBJ2-7, with 8 bases lining up with TRBD1. CDR3 length equals 17 residues. The ends lost 2 bases at V and 2 bases at J; junction bases unmatched: 11. CDR1 and CDR2 from the germline V gene are SNHLY and FYNNEI. The CDR3 is CASSEFLSDRVTYEQYV. The CDR3 coding sequence is TGTGCCAGCAGTGAATTTCTGTCGGACAGGGTAACCTACGAGCAGTACGTC.